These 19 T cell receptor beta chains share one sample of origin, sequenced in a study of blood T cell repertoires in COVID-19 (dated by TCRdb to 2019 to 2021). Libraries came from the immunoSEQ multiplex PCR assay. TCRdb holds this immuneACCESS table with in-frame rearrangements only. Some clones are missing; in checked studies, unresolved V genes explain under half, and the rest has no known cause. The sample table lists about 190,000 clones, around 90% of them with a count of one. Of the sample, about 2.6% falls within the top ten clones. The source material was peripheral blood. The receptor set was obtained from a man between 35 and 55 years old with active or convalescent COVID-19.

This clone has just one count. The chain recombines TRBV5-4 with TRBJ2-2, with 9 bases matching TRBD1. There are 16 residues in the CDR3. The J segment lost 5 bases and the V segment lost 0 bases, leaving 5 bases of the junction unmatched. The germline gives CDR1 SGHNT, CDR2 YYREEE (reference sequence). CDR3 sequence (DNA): TGTGCCAGCAGCTTGGCCCCGACAGGGGGTACCGGGGAGCTGTTTTTT. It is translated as CASSLAPTGGTGELFF.

The CDR3, as DNA: TGTGCCAGCTCACCAAGACAGGGGCTGGGAGCTTTCTTT. Residues: CASSPRQGLGAFF. The rearrangement uses TRBV18 and TRBJ1-1; 8 bases fit TRBD1. With V trimmed by 2 bases and J by 10 bases, 6 bases remained unmatched. Germline V lookup: CDR1 KGHSH, CDR2 LQKENI. CDR3 length equals 13 residues.

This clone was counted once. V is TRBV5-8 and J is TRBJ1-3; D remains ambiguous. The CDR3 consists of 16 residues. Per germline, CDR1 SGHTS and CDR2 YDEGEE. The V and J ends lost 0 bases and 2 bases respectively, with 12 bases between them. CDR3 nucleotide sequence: TGTGCCAGCAGCTTGGCCGGTGAGGGTACTGGAAACACCATATATTTT. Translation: CASSLAGEGTGNTIYF.

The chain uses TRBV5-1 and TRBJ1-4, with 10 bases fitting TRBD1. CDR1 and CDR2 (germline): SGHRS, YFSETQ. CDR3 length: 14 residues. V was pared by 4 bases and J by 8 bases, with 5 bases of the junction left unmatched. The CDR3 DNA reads TGCGCCAGCAGCCAGGGACAGGGGACGGAAAAACTGTTTTTT. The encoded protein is CASSQGQGTEKLFF.

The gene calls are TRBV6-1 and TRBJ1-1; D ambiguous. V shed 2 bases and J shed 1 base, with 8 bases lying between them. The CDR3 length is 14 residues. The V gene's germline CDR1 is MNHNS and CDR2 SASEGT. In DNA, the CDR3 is TGTGCCAGCAGTGAACATTCAGGGAACACTGAAGCTTTCTTT. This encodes CASSEHSGNTEAFF.

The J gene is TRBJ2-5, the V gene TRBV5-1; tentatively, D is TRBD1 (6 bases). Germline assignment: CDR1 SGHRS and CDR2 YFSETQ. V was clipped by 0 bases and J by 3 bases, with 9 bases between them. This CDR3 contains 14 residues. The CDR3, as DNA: TGCGCCAGCAGCTTGGGGCCAGGGGAAGAGACCCAGTACTTC. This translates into CASSLGPGEETQYF.

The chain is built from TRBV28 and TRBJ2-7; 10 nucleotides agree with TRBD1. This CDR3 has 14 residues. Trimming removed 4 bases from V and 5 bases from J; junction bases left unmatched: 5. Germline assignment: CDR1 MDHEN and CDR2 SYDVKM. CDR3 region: CASSSRQGADEQYF. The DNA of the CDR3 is TGTGCCAGCAGTTCGAGACAGGGGGCTGACGAGCAGTACTTC.

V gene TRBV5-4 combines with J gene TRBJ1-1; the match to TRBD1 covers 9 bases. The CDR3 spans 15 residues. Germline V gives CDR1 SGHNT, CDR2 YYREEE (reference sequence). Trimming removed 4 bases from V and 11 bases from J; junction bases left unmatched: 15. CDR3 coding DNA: TGTGCCAGCAGCCTTCCCGCGGGACAGGGCAAAGACGCTTTCTTT. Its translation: CASSLPAGQGKDAFF.

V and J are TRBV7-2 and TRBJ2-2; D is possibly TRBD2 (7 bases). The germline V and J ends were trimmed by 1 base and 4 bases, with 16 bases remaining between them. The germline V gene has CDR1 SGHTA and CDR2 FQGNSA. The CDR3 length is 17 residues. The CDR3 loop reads CASSLVAGRGGTGELFF. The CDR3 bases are TGTGCCAGCAGCTTAGTAGCGGGCAGGGGTGGCACCGGGGAGCTGTTTTTT.

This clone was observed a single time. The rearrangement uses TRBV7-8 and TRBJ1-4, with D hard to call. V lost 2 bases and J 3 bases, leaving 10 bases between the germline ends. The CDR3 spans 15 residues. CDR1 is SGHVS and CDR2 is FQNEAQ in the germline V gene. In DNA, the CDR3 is TGTGCCAGCAGCTTATCAGGTTCGCCTAATGAAAAACTGTTTTTT. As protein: CASSLSGSPNEKLFF.

CDR3 DNA: TGTGCCAGCAGCGTAGGTCGGGGGGGCACAGATACGCAGTATTTT. It codes for CASSVGRGGTDTQYF. This chain links TRBV9 with TRBJ2-3, with 7 bases identical to TRBD2. The ends lost 0 bases at V and 1 base at J; junction bases unmatched: 2. The germline V gene encodes CDR1 SGDLS and CDR2 YYNGEE. The CDR3 has 15 amino acids.

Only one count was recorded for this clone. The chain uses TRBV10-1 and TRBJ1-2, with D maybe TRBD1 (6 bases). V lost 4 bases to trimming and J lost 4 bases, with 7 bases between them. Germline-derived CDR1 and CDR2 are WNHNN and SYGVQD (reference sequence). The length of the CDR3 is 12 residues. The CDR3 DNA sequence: TGCGCCAGCAGTGCGGACAGCTATGGCTACACCTTC. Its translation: CASSADSYGYTF.

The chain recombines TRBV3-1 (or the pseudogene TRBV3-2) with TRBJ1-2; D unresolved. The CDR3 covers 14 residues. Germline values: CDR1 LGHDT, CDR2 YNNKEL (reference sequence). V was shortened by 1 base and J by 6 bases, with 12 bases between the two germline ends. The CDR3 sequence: CASSQAPGADGYTF. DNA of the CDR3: TGTGCCAGCAGCCAAGCACCCGGCGCGGATGGCTACACCTTC.

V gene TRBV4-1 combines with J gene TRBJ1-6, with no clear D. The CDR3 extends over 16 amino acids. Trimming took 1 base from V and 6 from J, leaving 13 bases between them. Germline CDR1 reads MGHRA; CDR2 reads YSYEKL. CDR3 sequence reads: CASSQAPVQANSPLHF. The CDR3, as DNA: TGCGCCAGCAGCCAAGCTCCCGTCCAAGCTAATTCACCCCTCCACTTT.

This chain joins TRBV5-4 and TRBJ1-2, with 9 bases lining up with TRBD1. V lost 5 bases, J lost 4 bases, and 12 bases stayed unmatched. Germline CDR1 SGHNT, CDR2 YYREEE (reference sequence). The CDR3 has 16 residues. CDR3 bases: TGTGCCAGCAGTCAAACAGGGGGCAGGCTAGGCTATGGCTACACCTTC. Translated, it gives CASSQTGGRLGYGYTF. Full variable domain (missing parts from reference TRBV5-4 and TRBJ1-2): ETGVTQSPTHLIKTRGQQVTLRCSSQSGHNTVSWYQQALGQGPQFIFQYYREEENGRGNFPPRFSGLQFPNYSSELNVNALELDDSALYLCASSQTGGRLGYGYTFGSGTRLTVV.

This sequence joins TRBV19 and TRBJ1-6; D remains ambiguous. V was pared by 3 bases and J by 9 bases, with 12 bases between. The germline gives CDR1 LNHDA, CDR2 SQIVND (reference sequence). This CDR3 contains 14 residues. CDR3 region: CASSIGLVGSPLHF. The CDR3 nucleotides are TGTGCCAGTAGTATCGGACTAGTGGGTTCACCCCTCCACTTT. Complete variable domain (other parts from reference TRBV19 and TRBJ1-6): DGGITQSPKYLFRKEGQNVTLSCEQNLNHDAMYWYRQDPGQGLRLIYYSQIVNDFQKGDIAEGYSVSREKKESFPLTVTSAQKNPTAFYLCASSIGLVGSPLHFGNGTRLTVT.

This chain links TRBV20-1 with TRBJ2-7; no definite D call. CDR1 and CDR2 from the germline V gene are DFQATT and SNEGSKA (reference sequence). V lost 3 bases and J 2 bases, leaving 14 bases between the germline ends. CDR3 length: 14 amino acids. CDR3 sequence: CSASGAPLPYEQYF. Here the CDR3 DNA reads TGCAGTGCTAGTGGAGCGCCCCTACCCTACGAGCAGTACTTC.

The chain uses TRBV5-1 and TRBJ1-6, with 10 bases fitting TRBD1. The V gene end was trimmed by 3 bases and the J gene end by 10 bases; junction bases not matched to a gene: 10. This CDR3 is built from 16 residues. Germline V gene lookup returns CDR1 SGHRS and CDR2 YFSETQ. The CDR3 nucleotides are TGCGCCAGCAGCTCCTCCGGGACAGGGGATTTGTCACCCCTCCACTTT. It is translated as CASSSSGTGDLSPLHF.

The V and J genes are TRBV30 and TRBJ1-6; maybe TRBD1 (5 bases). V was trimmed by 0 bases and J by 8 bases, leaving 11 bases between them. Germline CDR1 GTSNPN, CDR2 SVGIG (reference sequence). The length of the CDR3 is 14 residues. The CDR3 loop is CAWSVRDRDSPLHF. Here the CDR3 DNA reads TGTGCCTGGAGTGTGCGAGACAGAGATTCACCCCTCCACTTT.